This record looks at one T cell receptor beta chain sequence and its context. V lost 1 base, J lost 7 bases, and 2 bases stayed unmatched. This CDR3 contains 13 residues. Germline loops: CDR1 LGHDT, CDR2 YNNKEL (reference sequence). This sample was included in a study of blood T cell repertoires in COVID-19. Overall study: Spain, Italy and the United States supplied samples that represented acute and convalescent COVID-19. The cDNA or gDNA used as material had been derived from T cells, B-cell-depleted T cells, or PBMCs.

Per the original data handling: The authors estimated nucleated cell counts from reference gene primer amplification. Measured with immunoSEQ multiplex PCR; TCRdb has only the in-frame clones, and not every one. V and J calls plus clone size are reproduced from that table; the DNA served to infer D and trimming. The sample yields over 50,000 clones, around 84% seen once. This chain uses TRBV3-1 (or the pseudogene TRBV3-2) with TRBJ1-2; 8 nucleotides agree with TRBD1. The receptor comes from a man between 70 and 80 years old with active COVID-19. Sequencing was done on a sample of peripheral blood. The CDR3 DNA is TGTGCCAGCAGCCAAGCAGGGGGCGGTGGCTACACCTTC. Its translation: CASSQAGGGGYTF.